This T cell receptor (beta chain) was identified during a study of T cell responses to AZD1222 COVID-19 vaccine. Findings and limits, study-wide: The study sampled repertoires only after the peak T cell response.

With respect to this clone: The target antigen is unknown.

Using immunoSEQ multiplex PCR, the repertoire was profiled, and TCRdb retains in-frame clones only, with some absent. The data hold over 130,000 clones, with roughly 88% observed a single time. CDR1 is ENHRY and CDR2 is SYGVKD in the germline V gene. V was shortened by 5 bases and J by 9 bases, with 11 bases between the two germline ends. The CDR3 runs to 12 residues. The V call is TRBV10-3, the J call TRBJ2-1; TRBD2 is a possible D gene (7 bases). The receptor comes from an adult who received the AZD1222 COVID-19 vaccine. Sequenced material: peripheral blood, taken 28 days after the second AZD1222 dose. CDR3 in amino acids: CAISPRGGEQFF. CDR3 DNA: TGTGCCATCAGTCCTAGGGGGGGTGAGCAGTTCTTC.